This TCR beta chain was retrieved from a study of blood T cell dynamics during melanoma immunotherapy. The overall study: Patients with metastatic melanoma got pembrolizumab or nivolumab-ipilimumab as first-line care.

Each bulk PBMC sample had roughly 400 ng DNA loaded. The table came from immunoSEQ multiplex PCR; TCRdb's copy has only in-frame clones and leaves some out. The sample has around 13,000 clones, about 86% seen once. Trimming stripped 3 bases from V and 8 bases from J, with 13 bases between. CDR3 length equals 13 residues. Germline CDR1 and CDR2: LNHDA and SQIVND (reference sequence). Indicated time point: pre-treatment baseline. Samples come from before therapy and from week 3 after the first blockade cycle. The chain joins TRBV19 to TRBJ1-2; no clear D gene. The material sequenced was blood, taken from a patient treated with checkpoint blockade. The TCR originated in a human donor with melanoma. CDR3 in amino acids: CASSISDTRGYTF. CDR3 coding DNA: TGTGCCAGTAGTATTTCAGACACGCGGGGCTACACCTTC.